This T cell receptor (beta chain) was sequenced during a study of human CD8 memory T cell subsets. The germline V gene encodes CDR1 SEHNR and CDR2 FQNEAQ (reference sequence). This CDR3 is built from 15 residues. Making the TCR beta libraries relied on UMI-labeled 5' RACE. One entry per CDR3 protein, without DNA, is what TCRdb gives after re-calling the 5' RACE reads. Recorded for this sample: approximately 5,700 distinct CDR3 sequences. The clonotype originates from a human donor in good health. The sample was CD8+ T cells from PBMCs. The V gene is TRBV7-9, the J gene TRBJ1-2. CDR3 amino acids: CASSLAQGGVSGYTF. The full variable domain, in which reference TRBV7-9 and TRBJ1-2 provide the parts outside the CDR3, is DTGVSQNPRHKITKRGQNVTFRCDPISEHNRLYWYRQTLGQGPEFLTYFQNEAQLEKSRLLSDRFSAERPKGSFSTLEIQRTEQGDSAMYLCASSLAQGGVSGYTFGSGTRLTVV.